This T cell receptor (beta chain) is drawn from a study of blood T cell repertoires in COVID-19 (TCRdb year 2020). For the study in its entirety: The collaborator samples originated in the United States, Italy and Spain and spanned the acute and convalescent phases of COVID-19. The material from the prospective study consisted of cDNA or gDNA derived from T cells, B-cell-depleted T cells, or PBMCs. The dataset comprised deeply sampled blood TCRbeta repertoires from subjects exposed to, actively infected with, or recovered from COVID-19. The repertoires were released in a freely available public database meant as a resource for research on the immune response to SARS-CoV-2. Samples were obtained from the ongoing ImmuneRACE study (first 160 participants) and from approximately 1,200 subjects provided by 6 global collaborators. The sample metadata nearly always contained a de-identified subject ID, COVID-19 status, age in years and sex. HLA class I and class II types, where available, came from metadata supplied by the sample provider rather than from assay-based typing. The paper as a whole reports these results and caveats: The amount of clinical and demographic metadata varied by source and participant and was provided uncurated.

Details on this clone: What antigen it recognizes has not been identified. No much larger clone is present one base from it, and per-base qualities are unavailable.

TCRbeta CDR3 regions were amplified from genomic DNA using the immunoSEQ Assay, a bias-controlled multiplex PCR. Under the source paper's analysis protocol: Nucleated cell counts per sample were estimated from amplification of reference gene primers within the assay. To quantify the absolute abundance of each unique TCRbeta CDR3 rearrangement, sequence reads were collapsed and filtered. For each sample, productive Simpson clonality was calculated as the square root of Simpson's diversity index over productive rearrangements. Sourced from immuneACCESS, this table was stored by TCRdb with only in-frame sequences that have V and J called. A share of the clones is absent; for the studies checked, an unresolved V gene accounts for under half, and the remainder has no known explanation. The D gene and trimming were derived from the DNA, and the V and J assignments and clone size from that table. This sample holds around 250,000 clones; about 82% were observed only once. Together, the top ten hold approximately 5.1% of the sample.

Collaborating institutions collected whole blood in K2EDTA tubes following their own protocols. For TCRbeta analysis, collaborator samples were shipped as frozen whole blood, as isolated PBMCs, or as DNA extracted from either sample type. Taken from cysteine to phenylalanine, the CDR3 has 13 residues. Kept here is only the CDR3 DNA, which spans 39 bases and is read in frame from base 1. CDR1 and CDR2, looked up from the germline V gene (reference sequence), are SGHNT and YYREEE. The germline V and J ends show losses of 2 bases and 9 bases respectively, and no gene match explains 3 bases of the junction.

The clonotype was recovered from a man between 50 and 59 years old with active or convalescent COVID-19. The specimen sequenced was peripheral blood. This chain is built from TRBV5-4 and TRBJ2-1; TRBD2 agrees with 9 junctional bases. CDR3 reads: CASSLATSGEQFF. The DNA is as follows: TGTGCCAGCAGCTTAGCGACTAGCGGTGAGCAGTTCTTC.